Sequencing of this TCR beta chain was carried out in a study of T cells in Graves' hyperthyroidism and ophthalmopathy. With V trimmed by 6 bases and J by 4 bases, 8 bases remained unmatched. This CDR3 has 14 amino acids. Germline CDR1 ENHRY, CDR2 SYGVKD. Thyroid ultrasound and orbital computed tomography, with clinical symptoms and serum thyroxine and TRAb, informed diagnoses. Amplified TCR beta CDR3 regions derived from RNA transcripts. The TCR CDR3 was amplified in a first-round RT-PCR using the HTBI primer set. Each CDR3 protein gets one entry after TCRdb re-called the multiplex PCR reads with MiXCR. The top ten clones hold approximately 8.7% of a sample with over 700,000 distinct CDR3 sequences, 38% of them seen once.

The chain uses TRBV10-3 and TRBJ1-2, with TRBD1 matching 7 bases. This clonotype was sampled from a man younger than 35 with Graves' hyperthyroidism. The sequencing sample was made of blood. CDR3 sequence (DNA): TGTGCCATCAGCCCCGACAGGGTCGGCTATGGCTACACCTTC. It codes for CAISPDRVGYGYTF.